This T cell receptor beta chain was identified during a study of T cells of healthy individuals. This clonotype occurred many times. Each CDR3 protein gets one entry after TCRdb re-called the 5' RACE reads with MiXCR. This table has tens of thousands of distinct CDR3 sequences, about a sixth appearing once. Trimming took off 0 bases at V and 4 bases at J, with 6 bases between the two ends. CDR3 length: 13 amino acids. In germline, CDR1 is MGHRA, CDR2 YSYEKL. The chain carries TRBV4-1 and TRBJ1-2; D gene unclear. This clonotype was sampled from a human donor in good health. The CDR3 sequence is CASSQEGSYGYTF. In DNA form, the CDR3 reads TGCGCCAGCAGCCAAGAGGGCAGCTATGGCTACACCTTC.